A selection of T cell receptor beta chains follows, all from one sample in a study of shared clonotypes between healthy human individuals. TCRdb's copy holds only in-frame clones and misses some; the assay was immunoSEQ multiplex PCR. The sample lists some 2,000,000 clones; around 96% were seen once. The sample comprised naive CD8+ T cells sorted from blood. The source of these receptors is a man aged 18 to 29 in good health. CDR3s include the opening cysteine and the closing phenylalanine or tryptophan. The order of the fields is V gene, clone size, D gene, J gene, CDR3 protein, CDR3 DNA. A D gene is named only where the DNA matches it firmly. Size is omitted from some rows. Given values are once, few, many or a class for expanded clones.

TRBV7-9,-,TRBD2,TRBJ2-5,CASFGGYRETQYF,TGTGCCAGCTTCGGGGGGTACCGAGAGACCCAGTACTTC
TRBV7-9,-,-,TRBJ2-2,CAGTGWNTGELFF,TGTGCCGGGACGGGGTGGAACACCGGGGAGCTGTTTTTT
TRBV10-3,-,-,TRBJ2-7,CAISGGGEQGRGEQYF,TGTGCCATCAGTGGAGGGGGGGAACAGGGGAGAGGTGAGCAGTACTTC
TRBV5-4,-,-,TRBJ2-7,CASRVDERGEQYF,TGTGCCAGCCGAGTGGACGAGAGGGGCGAGCAGTACTTC
TRBV4-1,once,-,TRBJ2-1,CASSQYYSNEQFF,TGCGCCAGCAGCCAATACTACTCTAATGAGCAGTTCTTC
TRBV4-1,-,-,TRBJ1-2,CASSLREVPGRYGYTF,TGCGCCAGCAGCCTTAGGGAAGTGCCAGGAAGGTATGGCTACACCTTC
TRBV27,-,-,TRBJ2-7,CASKVDRQYF,TGTGCCAGCAAAGTCGACCGGCAGTACTTC
TRBV28,-,-,TRBJ1-1,CASSSLGGEEAFF,TGTGCCAGCAGTTCCCTCGGGGGGGAGGAAGCTTTCTTT
TRBV27,-,-,TRBJ2-5,CASSTTPRRETQYF,TGTGCCAGCAGTACGACACCTAGACGAGAGACCCAGTACTTC
TRBV4-1,-,TRBD2,TRBJ2-7,CASSQASGGLAYEQYF,TGCGCCAGCAGCCAAGCTAGCGGGGGCCTTGCCTACGAGCAGTACTTC
TRBV5-4,-,TRBD1,TRBJ1-2,CASSPDQGALGYTF,TGTGCCAGCAGCCCAGATCAGGGGGCGCTTGGCTACACCTTC
TRBV6-6,-,-,TRBJ2-5,CASRYRTSEGETQYF,TGTGCCAGCAGGTACAGGACGAGTGAGGGAGAGACCCAGTACTTC
TRBV12-2,-,-,TRBJ2-7,CASRSARTSGIDEQYF,TGTGCAAGTCGCTCGGCTCGGACTAGCGGGATCGACGAGCAGTACTTC
TRBV2,-,-,TRBJ2-1,CASINTQGAKNNEQFF,TGTGCCAGCATTAATACACAAGGGGCAAAAAACAATGAGCAGTTCTTC
TRBV27,-,-,TRBJ1-2,CASSLVEGFNGYTF,TGTGCCAGCAGTTTAGTGGAGGGGTTTAATGGCTACACCTTC
TRBV19,-,-,TRBJ2-7,CASSIGGTDTYEQYF,TGTGCCAGTAGTATAGGTGGGACTGACACCTACGAGCAGTACTTC
TRBV4-1,-,-,TRBJ2-1,CASSQEPLANEQFF,TGCGCCAGCAGCCAAGAACCCCTTGCGAATGAGCAGTTCTTC
TRBV27,-,TRBD2,TRBJ2-4,CASSPAGGGAFFIQYF,TGTGCCAGCAGTCCCGCCGGCGGGGGGGCCTTTTTCATTCAGTACTTC
TRBV13,-,TRBD1,TRBJ1-2,CASSTQGAGYGYTF,TGTGCCAGCAGCACGCAGGGGGCAGGCTATGGCTACACCTTC
TRBV7-9,-,-,TRBJ1-1,CASSLVEAMNTEAFF,TGTGCCAGCAGCTTAGTTGAGGCAATGAACACTGAAGCTTTCTTT
TRBV5-4,-,TRBD2,TRBJ2-5,CASGQFSAGEETQYF,TGTGCCAGCGGCCAATTCAGTGCGGGAGAGGAGACCCAGTACTTC
TRBV4-1,-,-,TRBJ1-1,CASSHLDGEAFF,TGCGCCAGCAGCCACTTAGACGGTGAAGCTTTCTTT
TRBV2,-,-,TRBJ1-2,CASSDETGYYGYTF,TGTGCCAGCAGTGATGAAACAGGATACTATGGCTACACCTTC
TRBV13,-,TRBD1,TRBJ2-7,CASSTGTAYEQYF,TGTGCCAGCAGCACGGGGACAGCCTACGAGCAGTACTTC
TRBV4-3,-,-,TRBJ2-7,CASSQRGIRQNYEQYF,TGCGCCAGCAGCCAAAGGGGGATCAGACAGAACTACGAGCAGTACTTC
TRBV5-1,once,-,TRBJ1-1,CASSLNPNTEAFF,TGCGCCAGCAGCTTGAATCCGAACACTGAAGCTTTCTTT
TRBV13,-,-,TRBJ2-2,CASSLVRYGGELFF,TGTGCCAGCAGCTTAGTTAGATACGGCGGGGAGCTGTTTTTT
TRBV6-7,-,-,TRBJ2-7,CASRSGGTLAYEQYF,TGTGCCAGCAGGTCGGGTGGGACCCTCGCCTACGAGCAGTACTTC
TRBV7-9,-,-,TRBJ2-5,CASSLVSETQYF,TGTGCCAGCAGCTTAGTTTCCGAGACCCAGTACTTC
TRBV7-9,-,-,TRBJ2-7,CASSFWNSYEQYF,TGTGCCAGCAGCTTTTGGAACTCCTACGAGCAGTACTTC
TRBV7-9,-,TRBD2,TRBJ2-5,CASSSGTSGKETQYF,TGTGCCAGCAGCTCAGGGACTAGCGGGAAGGAGACCCAGTACTTC
TRBV6-4,once,-,TRBJ2-2,CASTEGPGQNTGELFF,TGTGCCAGCACCGAGGGGCCAGGACAGAACACCGGGGAGCTGTTTTTT
TRBV5-6,-,-,TRBJ2-7,CASSYRTASSYEQYF,TGTGCCAGCAGCTACCGGACGGCCTCCTCCTACGAGCAGTACTTC
TRBV7-2,-,TRBD2,TRBJ2-1,CASSLLAGALYNEQFF,TGTGCCAGCAGCTTACTAGCGGGGGCCTTGTACAATGAGCAGTTCTTC
TRBV5-1,-,-,TRBJ2-7,CASSLMGIYEQYF,TGCGCCAGCAGCCTCATGGGGATCTACGAGCAGTACTTC
TRBV4-2,-,-,TRBJ2-1,CASSQAVGNEQFF,TGTGCCAGCAGCCAGGCCGTAGGGAATGAGCAGTTCTTC
TRBV2,once,TRBD1,TRBJ2-7,CASSETTGGYYEQYF,TGTGCCAGCAGTGAGACGACAGGGGGCTACTACGAGCAGTACTTC
TRBV4-1,-,-,TRBJ1-4,CASSQQPRVNTNEKLFF,TGCGCCAGCAGCCAACAACCTAGGGTGAATACTAATGAAAAACTGTTTTTT
TRBV5-1,-,TRBD1,TRBJ1-1,CASSLGVVDRGHTEAFF,TGCGCCAGCAGCTTGGGTGTAGTGGACAGGGGGCACACTGAAGCTTTCTTT
TRBV6-1,-,TRBD1,TRBJ2-1,CASSPGTGVYNEQFF,TGTGCCAGCAGTCCCGGGACAGGGGTTTACAATGAGCAGTTCTTC
TRBV5-4,-,TRBD1,TRBJ1-4,CASSLGQGVEKLFF,TGTGCCAGCAGCTTGGGCCAGGGGGTCGAAAAACTGTTTTTT
TRBV19,-,-,TRBJ1-5,CASSIDLDRDQPQHF,TGTGCCAGTAGTATAGATCTCGACAGAGATCAGCCCCAGCATTTT
TRBV30,-,-,TRBJ1-1,CAWSAQIATEAFF,TGTGCCTGGAGTGCCCAAATCGCGACTGAAGCTTTCTTT
TRBV30,-,TRBD1,TRBJ2-7,CAWTPPTGFLSYEQYF,TGTGCCTGGACCCCCCCGACAGGGTTCCTATCCTACGAGCAGTACTTC
TRBV9,-,-,TRBJ2-7,CASSVGAAGSYEQYF,TGTGCCAGCAGCGTAGGCGCAGCCGGCTCCTACGAGCAGTACTTC
TRBV5-6,-,TRBD1,TRBJ1-4,CASSGRDSYYATNEKLFF,TGTGCCAGCAGCGGAAGGGACAGCTACTACGCAACTAATGAAAAACTGTTTTTT
TRBV27,-,TRBD2,TRBJ2-7,CASTPTGGFEQYF,TGTGCCAGCACCCCCACCGGGGGGTTCGAGCAGTACTTC
TRBV5-6,once,TRBD2,TRBJ2-3,CASSLGAGVADTQYF,TGTGCCAGCAGCTTGGGAGCGGGAGTTGCAGATACGCAGTATTTT
TRBV29-1,-,-,TRBJ2-3,CSVEPTDTQYF,TGCAGCGTAGAACCTACAGATACGCAGTATTTT
TRBV11-2,-,-,TRBJ2-7,CASSPPDRFPYEQYF,TGTGCCAGCAGCCCGCCCGACAGGTTTCCCTACGAGCAGTACTTC
TRBV10-3,-,-,TRBJ2-2,CAIRRDTGELFF,TGTGCCATCAGAAGGGACACCGGGGAGCTGTTTTTT
TRBV4-1,-,TRBD1,TRBJ2-1,CASSHTRGSGGEQFF,TGCGCCAGCAGCCACACCCGCGGCTCAGGGGGTGAGCAGTTCTTC
TRBV27,-,TRBD1,TRBJ1-6,CASSSGQGSSPLHF,TGTGCCAGCAGCTCGGGACAGGGATCTTCACCCCTCCACTTT
TRBV10-2,once,-,TRBJ1-4,CASSESGTHSELDEKLFF,TGCGCCAGCAGTGAGTCTGGGACTCACTCTGAATTGGATGAAAAACTGTTTTTT
TRBV30,-,-,TRBJ2-7,CAWSPDSRYYEQYF,TGTGCCTGGAGTCCGGACAGCCGATACTACGAGCAGTACTTC
TRBV27,-,TRBD2,TRBJ2-7,CASSFLPASGRVYEQYF,TGTGCCAGCAGTTTCCTCCCCGCTAGCGGGAGGGTCTACGAGCAGTACTTC
TRBV16,once,-,TRBJ2-1,CASSQSIGSEQFF,TGTGCCAGCAGCCAATCCATTGGAAGTGAGCAGTTCTTC